This T cell receptor beta chain was observed in a study of blood T cell repertoires in COVID-19. Sequencing used immunoSEQ multiplex PCR; TCRdb keeps in-frame clones, though not all of them. This sample has some 200,000 clones, with approximately 80% found just once. Trimming cost V 4 bases and J 5 bases; bases outside gene matches: 11. The CDR3 loop spans 16 amino acids. Germline CDR1 and CDR2: SEHNR and FQNEAQ (reference sequence). The sequenced sample was PBMCs or T cells enriched from blood (not recorded which). The rearrangement uses TRBV7-9 and TRBJ2-7; 10 nucleotides agree with TRBD1. This sequence was found in a man aged 35 to 55 who had recovered from COVID-19. Here the CDR3 DNA reads TGTGCCAGCAGCTCAAGCCTTCCCGGGACAGGGGACGAGCAGTACTTC. Its translation: CASSSSLPGTGDEQYF.